This T cell receptor beta chain came from a study of blood T cells in healthy people across ages. Background on the study: Through template switching, about one barcoded beta molecule was captured per two T cells, as measured in model experiments. Study results and caveats: Naive and antigen-experienced cells were not separated, limiting conclusive comparison.

Trimming cost V 6 bases and J 7 bases; bases outside gene matches: 11. This CDR3 comprises 14 residues. Germline V CDR1 and CDR2: SGHTA, FQGTGA. A minimum of 6 million PBMCs was isolated per sample. Note on this clonotype: Its antigen is not identified.

Primed by a sample-barcoded 5' primer and a J-beta primer mix, a second PCR proceeded for 7 to 11 cycles. Every cDNA molecule bore a tag from a template-switch adaptor containing 12 random nucleotides. TCRdb recomputed calls from the 5' RACE reads with MiXCR, one row per CDR3 protein. This table has 1.5 million or so distinct CDR3 sequences, 35% to 45% appearing once. Material: blood. This TCR was recovered from a woman between 18 and 30 years old in good health. This chain uses TRBV7-3 with TRBJ2-7; 8 bases align to TRBD2. This CDR3 reads CASSLNGGGNEQYF. In nucleotides, the CDR3 is TGTGCCAGCAGTCTCAACGGGGGGGGGAATGAGCAGTACTTC.